Shown below are 21 T cell receptor beta chains from a single sample sequenced in a study of T cells in Graves' hyperthyroidism and ophthalmopathy. Amplification targeted TCR beta CDR3 regions from RNA transcripts. When the TCR CDR3 underwent first-round RT-PCR, the HTBI primer set was used. TCRdb re-called the multiplex PCR reads through MiXCR, storing one row per CDR3 protein. Of approximately 330,000 distinct CDR3 sequences detected, about 21% appear once; the ten largest clones hold around 50%. Material for sequencing was blood. The receptors come from a woman aged 45-59 years with Graves' hyperthyroidism.

The V and J genes are TRBV6-2 or TRBV6-3 and TRBJ1-6, with 7 nucleotides matching TRBD1. Germline V CDR1 and CDR2: MNHEY, SVGEGT. The CDR3 sequence is 15 residues long. Trimming cost V 11 bases and J 5 bases; bases outside gene matches: 12. The DNA for the CDR3 is TGTGCCTGTAGGGATACAGGGGCCGATAATTCACCCCTCCACTTT. Translated, it gives CACRDTGADNSPLHF.

This clonotype was detected ten times or more. This chain connects TRBV5-6 to TRBJ2-3; TRBD2 matches 8 bases. The ends lost 4 bases at V and 4 bases at J; junction bases unmatched: 8. CDR1 SGHDT and CDR2 YYEEEE come from the germline V gene. CDR3 length: 15 residues. The chain's CDR3 is CASSQPGLGADTQYF. The CDR3 nucleotides read TGTGCCAGCAGCCAGCCGGGACTAGGAGCAGATACGCAGTATTTT.

The sample holds a few counts of this clonotype. V usage is TRBV10-1 and J usage is TRBJ2-1; D possibly corresponds to TRBD2 (6 bases). Germline V gene sequence: CDR1 WNHNN, CDR2 SYGVQD (reference sequence). CDR3 size: 12 residues. V was shortened by 9 bases and J by 9 bases, with 15 bases between the two germline ends. As DNA, the CDR3 is TGCGCCAGTCTGGGGGGAGTTCGTGAGCAGTTCTTC. Its translation is CASLGGVREQFF.

Only a few counts were recorded for this clonotype. Here the CDR3 reads CASSVGQGPLNTEAFF. As DNA, the CDR3 is TGTGCCAGCAGCGTAGGTCAGGGTCCCTTGAACACTGAAGCTTTCTTT. The V and J genes are TRBV9 and TRBJ1-1, with D possibly being TRBD1 (5 bases). The CDR3 has 16 amino acids. V lost 0 bases, J lost 0 bases, and 12 bases lay in between. Germline-derived CDR1 and CDR2 are SGDLS and YYNGEE.

The chain joins TRBV7-2 to TRBJ2-7, with a weak D call TRBD1 (5 bases). Trimming removed 1 base at V and 4 bases at J, with 11 bases between. Germline V CDR1 and CDR2: SGHTA, FQGNSA. This CDR3 has 14 amino acids. In DNA, the CDR3 is TGTGCCAGCAGCTTAGGGGCAGGGTTATACGAGCAGTACTTC. Translation gives CASSLGAGLYEQYF.

This clonotype appeared a few times. V and J are TRBV11-3 and TRBJ2-3, with TRBD2 matching 9 bases. Germline-derived CDR1 and CDR2 are SGHNT and YENEEA. This CDR3 spans 17 amino acids. Trimming removed 3 bases from V and 1 base from J; junction bases left unmatched: 8. The CDR3: CASSFRLAGGGTDTQYF. CDR3 nucleotide sequence: TGTGCCAGCAGCTTTAGATTGGCGGGAGGGGGCACAGATACGCAGTATTTT.

This clonotype was observed many times. This rearrangement joins TRBV11-3 to TRBJ2-1, with 7 bases lining up with TRBD2. V lost 1 base to trimming and J lost 7 bases; unmatched junction nucleotides: 10. The germline V gene encodes CDR1 SGHNT and CDR2 YENEEA. This CDR3 comprises 16 residues. This chain's CDR3 is CASSLAGGRARNEQFF. CDR3 DNA sequence: TGTGCCAGCAGCTTAGCTGGAGGGAGGGCCAGAAATGAGCAGTTCTTC.

Only a few counts were recorded for this clonotype. The chain is built from TRBV12-3 or TRBV12-4 and TRBJ1-5; D perhaps matches TRBD1 (6 bases). The CDR3 sequence is 18 residues long. The V end was cut by 4 bases, the J end by 2 bases, with 21 bases between. CDR3 DNA sequence: TGTGCCAGCAGTTCCTCAAGGGAGGGGGGCACGGGCAATCAGCCCCAGCATTTT. This sequence encodes CASSSSREGGTGNQPQHF.

The chain joins TRBV12-3 or TRBV12-4 to TRBJ2-2; maybe TRBD1 (6 bases). This CDR3 has 14 amino acids. Trimming stripped 5 bases from V and 3 bases from J, with 10 bases between. The CDR3 spells CASSPYRDTGELFF. In nucleotides, the CDR3 is TGTGCCAGCAGTCCCTACAGGGACACCGGGGAGCTGTTTTTT.

This clonotype was recorded many times. The chain couples TRBV27 to TRBJ1-2; 9 bases are a match to TRBD1. The CDR3 covers 14 residues. Germline V gene sequence: CDR1 MNHEY, CDR2 SMNVEV (reference sequence). The V segment lost 5 bases and the J segment 8 bases; nucleotides outside the gene matches: 9. The CDR3 DNA follows: TGTGCCAGCAGTATTAAACAGGGGGCGGGGGGCTACACCTTC. It specifies CASSIKQGAGGYTF.

This clonotype turned up a few times. The chain uses TRBV5-4 and TRBJ2-7, with 9 bases identical to TRBD1. V gave up 4 bases and J gave up 0 bases; unmatched junction bases: 11. This CDR3 contains 17 residues. Per the germline V gene, CDR1 is SGHNT and CDR2 is YYREEE (reference sequence). CDR3 protein: CASSPGTGSAGSYEQYF. DNA of the CDR3: TGTGCCAGCAGCCCCGGGACAGGGAGCGCGGGCTCCTACGAGCAGTACTTC.

V is TRBV28 and J is TRBJ1-6; D is ambiguous. V was cut by 3 bases and J by 7 bases, with 13 bases left in between. The CDR3 spans 15 residues. CDR1 is MDHEN and CDR2 is SYDVKM in the germline V gene. CDR3 nucleotides: TGTGCCAGCAGTTTTTCGGGAGCGGGGAATTCACCCCTCCACTTT. This sequence encodes CASSFSGAGNSPLHF.

This clonotype was counted many times. V gene TRBV28 combines with J gene TRBJ2-5; D is perhaps TRBD2 (5 bases). V was pared by 3 bases and J by 8 bases, with 7 bases between. CDR3 length: 11 amino acids. The germline V gene encodes CDR1 MDHEN and CDR2 SYDVKM. CDR3 amino acids: CASSFGETQYF. CDR3 nucleotides: TGTGCCAGCAGTTTCGGGGAAACCCAGTACTTC.

This chain connects TRBV28 to TRBJ2-5; 7 bases fit TRBD1. V lost 6 bases to trimming and J lost 0 bases; unmatched junction nucleotides: 4. This CDR3 comprises 14 residues. The germline gives CDR1 MDHEN, CDR2 SYDVKM. The CDR3 nucleotides read TGTGCCAGCAGAGTTACAGGGGACCAAGAGACCCAGTACTTC. Its translation: CASRVTGDQETQYF.

The chain links TRBV29-1 to TRBJ1-3; 9 bases align to TRBD1. CDR1 is SQVTM and CDR2 is ANQGSEA in the germline V gene. The trim removed 7 bases at V and 2 bases at J, leaving 3 bases unmatched. The CDR3 spans 13 residues. The CDR3 nucleotides read TGCAGCGCTGGACAGGGGACTGGAAACACCATATATTTT. Amino acids: CSAGQGTGNTIYF.

This clonotype has at least ten counts. This chain uses TRBV18 with TRBJ1-2; D is ambiguous. This CDR3 comprises 14 residues. In germline, CDR1 is KGHSH, CDR2 LQKENI. Trimming pared 3 bases from V and 8 bases from J, leaving 16 bases between. Here the CDR3 reads CASSPGLSLSGYTF. Here the CDR3 DNA reads TGTGCCAGCTCACCCGGGTTGTCCCTTTCAGGCTACACCTTC.

This clonotype was counted ten times or more. The rearrangement joins TRBV2 to TRBJ1-1, with D tentatively TRBD1 (5 bases). In germline, CDR1 is SNHLY, CDR2 FYNNEI. Trimming cost V 3 bases and J 2 bases, with 7 bases left between them. This CDR3 is 13 amino acids long. The CDR3 loop reads CASSDDSNTEAFF. The DNA of the CDR3 is TGTGCCAGCAGTGATGACAGCAACACTGAAGCTTTCTTT.

The table lists this clonotype with many counts. The V call is TRBV20-1, the J call TRBJ2-3, with 7 bases identical to TRBD2. Germline V CDR1 and CDR2: DFQATT, SNEGSKA (reference sequence). CDR3 size: 14 residues. V was clipped by 6 bases and J by 4 bases; unmatched bases: 10. The CDR3 DNA reads as TGCAGTGCGACTCGCGGGGGAGGGGCAGATACGCAGTATTTT. It encodes CSATRGGGADTQYF.

J is TRBJ1-6 and V is TRBV7-9; D call uncertain. V was trimmed by 8 bases and J by 8 bases, leaving 13 bases between them. Germline V gene sequence: CDR1 SEHNR, CDR2 FQNEAQ (reference sequence). The CDR3 covers 13 residues. The CDR3 sequence: CASYALTHSPLHF. The CDR3 DNA reads as TGTGCCAGCTACGCTCTGACCCATTCACCCCTCCACTTT.

The gene calls are TRBV9 and TRBJ2-5, with 10 bases that match TRBD2. The CDR3 extends over 17 amino acids. Germline assignment: CDR1 SGDLS and CDR2 YYNGEE. With V trimmed by 4 bases and J by 5 bases, 14 bases remained unmatched. CDR3 region: CASSSREVAGGGETQYF. The CDR3 nucleotides are TGTGCCAGCAGCTCAAGAGAAGTAGCGGGAGGCGGGGAGACCCAGTACTTC.

This clonotype was detected many times. This chain connects TRBV7-9 to TRBJ1-1; D gene ambiguous. The V gene's germline CDR1 is SEHNR and CDR2 FQNEAQ (reference sequence). The V end lost 1 base, the J end lost 3 bases, and 3 bases lay between the germline ends. This CDR3 region has 12 residues. The CDR3 DNA is TGTGCCAGCAGCTTAGATTACACTGAAGCTTTCTTT. Translating it yields CASSLDYTEAFF.